These 24 T cell receptor beta chains were sequenced from one sample in a study of blood T cell repertoires in COVID-19. TCRdb's copy holds only in-frame clones and misses some; the assay was immunoSEQ multiplex PCR. The sample lists about 250,000 clones, around 84% occurring once. The sequenced sample was PBMCs or T cells enriched from blood (not recorded which). The receptors shown here come from a man aged 35-49 years who had been exposed to COVID-19.

This chain joins TRBV6-5 and TRBJ1-1; D may be TRBD1 (5 bases). This CDR3 is built from 13 residues. V lost 7 bases, J lost 7 bases, and 16 bases lay in between. Germline V gene sequence: CDR1 MNHEY, CDR2 SVGAGI. CDR3 region: CASIPGMYFEAFF. CDR3 nucleotide sequence: TGTGCCAGCATTCCAGGGATGTACTTTGAAGCTTTCTTT.

The chain recombines TRBV3-1 (or the pseudogene TRBV3-2) with TRBJ2-1, with 11 bases aligning to TRBD2. There are 17 residues in the CDR3. The junction had 7 bases not matched to a gene; V was cut back by 4 bases and J by 2 bases. Germline V gene lookup returns CDR1 LGHDT and CDR2 YNNKEL (reference sequence). The CDR3 loop reads CASSLNSGRVPYNEQFF. The CDR3 region has the DNA TGTGCCAGCAGCCTAAATAGCGGGAGGGTACCCTACAATGAGCAGTTCTTC.

This chain uses TRBV29-1 with TRBJ2-3, with TRBD2 as a possible D gene (5 bases). Germline CDR1 SQVTM, CDR2 ANQGSEA. The CDR3 is 15 residues long. V lost 5 bases to trimming and J lost 2 bases, with 17 bases between them. CDR3 coding DNA: TGCAGCGTTTCTAGCTGGGAGTCCCCCACAGATACGCAGTATTTT. Its translation is CSVSSWESPTDTQYF.

This clone appeared a few times. The chain uses TRBV5-5 and TRBJ1-2; possible D gene TRBD1, 5 bases. In germline, CDR1 is SGHKS, CDR2 YYEKEE (reference sequence). V dropped 0 bases and J dropped 0 bases, with 9 bases sitting between them. The CDR3 sequence is 15 residues long. CDR3 nucleotide sequence: TGTGCCAGCAGCTTGGAGGGGCGAGCTAACTATGGCTACACCTTC. It specifies CASSLEGRANYGYTF.

This chain joins TRBV4-2 and TRBJ2-7, with 11 nucleotides matching TRBD1. This CDR3 is built from 14 residues. The germline V gene encodes CDR1 LGHNA and CDR2 YNFKEQ. V was pared by 0 bases and J by 13 bases, with 8 bases of the junction left unmatched. The DNA of the CDR3 is TGTGCCAGCAGCCAAGAAAGGGACAGGGGGGTCTCTTACTTC. It yields the protein CASSQERDRGVSYF.

About this clone itself: The junction departs from germline at one end; a sequencing error may be responsible. The rearrangement links TRBV7-7 to TRBJ1-3; the D gene is possibly TRBD1 (5 bases). The length of the CDR3 is 13 residues. CDR1 SSHAT and CDR2 FNYEAQ come from the germline V gene (reference sequence). The CDR3 sequence: CASSSGSGNTIYF. The DNA for the CDR3 is TGTGCTAGCAGCTCAGGGTCTGGAAACACCATATATTTT. Filled out from reference TRBV7-7 and TRBJ1-3, the complete variable domain reads GAGVSQSPRYKVTKRGQDVTLRCDPISSHATLYWYQQALGQGPEFLTYFNYEAQPDKSGLPSDRFSAERPEGSISTLTIQRTEQRDSAMYRCASSSGSGNTIYFGEGSWLTVV.

This clone appeared a single time. The CDR3 coding sequence is TGTGCCAGCAGCTCCGGGGGACGGACGGGAACAGATACGCAGTATTTT. Translating gives CASSSGGRTGTDTQYF. This chain connects TRBV5-4 to TRBJ2-3; possibly TRBD2 for D (6 bases). The germline V and J ends were trimmed by 3 bases and 3 bases, with 17 bases remaining between them. CDR1 and CDR2 (germline): SGHNT, YYREEE (reference sequence). The CDR3 sequence is 16 residues long.

The rearrangement joins TRBV7-9 to TRBJ2-1; TRBD2 agrees at 8 bases. Germline V CDR1 and CDR2: SEHNR, FQNEAQ (reference sequence). V shed 2 bases, J shed 10 bases, and the junction held 19 bases outside the gene matches. The CDR3 contains 18 residues. CDR3 in DNA: TGTGCCAGCAGCTTATCGGCTAGCGGGTCCCCATTCAATGGCGAGCAGTTCTTC. This gives the protein CASSLSASGSPFNGEQFF. Together with reference TRBV7-9 and TRBJ2-1, the CDR3 gives the full variable domain: DTGVSQNPRHKITKRGQNVTFRCDPISEHNRLYWYRQTLGQGPEFLTYFQNEAQLEKSRLLSDRFSAERPKGSFSTLEIQRTEQGDSAMYLCASSLSASGSPFNGEQFFGPGTRLTVL.

The chain joins TRBV20-1 to TRBJ2-7, with a possible D match to TRBD2 (5 bases). Deletions cut 3 bases from V and 2 bases from J, with 14 bases between. The CDR3 totals 14 residues. Germline CDR1 is DFQATT and CDR2 is SNEGSKA (reference sequence). CDR3 sequence: CSASNRGLTYEQYF. In nucleotides, the CDR3 is TGCAGTGCTAGTAACCGCGGGCTCACCTACGAGCAGTACTTC.

The chain couples TRBV24-1 to TRBJ2-1; tentatively, D is TRBD2 (6 bases). The length of the CDR3 is 16 residues. V was clipped by 4 bases and J by 1 base, with 13 bases between them. Germline loops: CDR1 KGHDR, CDR2 SFDVKD. CDR3 residues: CATSDPGTESYNEQFF. The CDR3 DNA reads TGTGCCACCAGTGACCCCGGGACTGAATCCTACAATGAGCAGTTCTTC.

This chain uses TRBV6-5 with TRBJ1-2; unclear D gene. This CDR3 is 13 amino acids long. The V gene's germline CDR1 is MNHEY and CDR2 SVGAGI. V was clipped by 3 bases and J by 8 bases, with 13 bases between them. Written as DNA, the CDR3 is TGTGCCAGCAGTTATCGGGGAGGACGGGGCTACACCTTC. Its protein product is CASSYRGGRGYTF.

The gene calls are TRBV5-1 and TRBJ2-5; TRBD2 matches at 13 bases. V dropped 3 bases and J dropped 5; count of bases not matched to a gene: 4. Germline CDR1 and CDR2: SGHRS and YFSETQ. CDR3 length equals 15 residues. CDR3 region: CASSYGLAGEETQYF. In DNA form, the CDR3 reads TGCGCCAGCAGCTACGGACTAGCGGGAGAGGAGACCCAGTACTTC.

The J gene is TRBJ1-4, the V gene TRBV14; D ambiguous. V was clipped by 1 base and J by 7 bases, with 13 bases between them. CDR3 size: 15 residues. CDR1 SGHDN and CDR2 FVKESK come from the germline V gene. In DNA form, the CDR3 reads TGTGCCAGCAGCCAAGCTCTGGGGAGAGGTGAAAAACTGTTTTTT. Translated: CASSQALGRGEKLFF. The variable domain in full, with the rest retrieved from reference TRBV14 and TRBJ1-4, is EAGVTQFPSHSVIEKGQTVTLRCDPISGHDNLYWYRRVMGKEIKFLLHFVKESKQDESGMPNNRFLAERTGGTYSTLKVQPAELEDSGVYFCASSQALGRGEKLFFGSGTQLSVL.

The chain uses TRBV18 and TRBJ1-1; D possibly corresponds to TRBD1 (6 bases). CDR1 and CDR2 from the germline V gene are KGHSH and LQKENI. The V end lost 2 bases, the J end lost 11 bases, and 15 bases lay between the germline ends. This CDR3 spans 13 amino acids. The CDR3 here is CASSPERGPSAFF. CDR3 bases: TGTGCCAGCTCACCAGAGCGGGGGCCGTCGGCTTTCTTT.

DNA of the CDR3: TGTGCCAGCAGTTTGGGGCAGGGGGCCTCCTATGGCTACACCTTC. This encodes CASSLGQGASYGYTF. The V and J genes are TRBV27 and TRBJ1-2, with 8 bases lining up with TRBD1. The CDR3 extends over 15 amino acids. The J segment lost 4 bases and the V segment lost 3 bases, leaving 7 bases of the junction unmatched. Germline lookup yields CDR1 MNHEY and CDR2 SMNVEV (reference sequence).

The chain recombines TRBV30 with TRBJ1-1; tentative D call: TRBD1 (6 bases). The CDR3 has 16 amino acids. The ends were cut back, 5 bases at V and 3 bases at J, with 22 bases in the middle. The germline V gene has CDR1 GTSNPN and CDR2 SVGIG (reference sequence). The CDR3 here is CAWDAQGYLGDTEAFF. The CDR3 region has the DNA TGTGCCTGGGACGCCCAGGGGTATCTGGGGGACACTGAAGCTTTCTTT.

This clone has a single count. The rearrangement joins TRBV5-5 to TRBJ1-6; 11 bases match TRBD1. Unmatched junction bases numbered 7, after V lost 4 bases and J lost 7 bases. This CDR3 comprises 16 residues. Per germline, CDR1 SGHKS and CDR2 YYEKEE (reference sequence). The CDR3 DNA follows: TGTGCCAGCAGCGGAGGACAGGGGGCGACCAATTCACCCCTCCACTTT. It codes for CASSGGQGATNSPLHF.

This clone turned up a few times. The chain combines TRBV3-1 (or the pseudogene TRBV3-2) with TRBJ1-2, with D possibly TRBD1 on 5 matching bases. Germline V lookup: CDR1 LGHDT, CDR2 YNNKEL (reference sequence). The CDR3 is 14 amino acids. V dropped 1 base and J dropped 8 bases, with 14 bases sitting between them. CDR3 in DNA: TGTGCCAGCAGCCAAGGGATTCAGGGATCCGGCTACACCTTC. Translated: CASSQGIQGSGYTF.

The genes are TRBV7-9 and TRBJ1-2; D gene ambiguous. Germline assignment: CDR1 SEHNR and CDR2 FQNEAQ (reference sequence). V was shortened by 1 base and J by 7 bases, with 10 bases between the two germline ends. CDR3 length equals 13 residues. The CDR3 here is CASSLEVGGGYTF. The CDR3, as DNA: TGTGCCAGCAGCTTAGAGGTGGGAGGTGGCTACACCTTC.

This rearrangement joins TRBV2 to TRBJ1-2; D is uncertain. Germline V gene lookup returns CDR1 SNHLY and CDR2 FYNNEI. The CDR3 spans 14 residues. V lost 8 bases and J 4 bases, leaving 17 bases between the germline ends. The CDR3 region has the DNA TGTGCCAGCCTTAGGGAGGAGGTCCCCTATGGCTACACCTTC. Its protein is CASLREEVPYGYTF.

V usage is TRBV3-1 (or the pseudogene TRBV3-2) and J usage is TRBJ2-5, with D perhaps TRBD1 (7 bases). Looked up from germline, CDR1 is LGHDT and CDR2 is YNNKEL (reference sequence). CDR3 length: 17 amino acids. Between the trimmed V and J ends, which lost 3 bases and 1 base, there was a span of 18 bases. CDR3 amino acids: CASSHISGGPIQETQYF. In DNA, the CDR3 is TGTGCCAGCAGCCACATCTCAGGGGGGCCGATCCAAGAGACCCAGTACTTC.

The rearrangement uses TRBV2 and TRBJ1-2, with D uncertain. V gave up 4 bases and J gave up 8 bases, with 5 bases separating them. Germline V CDR1 and CDR2: SNHLY, FYNNEI. This CDR3 is built from 10 residues. The chain's CDR3 is CASSGGGYTF. The DNA of the CDR3 is TGTGCCAGCAGTGGAGGGGGCTACACCTTC.

This clone has at least ten counts. The rearrangement joins TRBV9 to TRBJ2-7; 11 nucleotides align to TRBD2. The CDR3 spans 16 residues. The V gene's germline CDR1 is SGDLS and CDR2 YYNGEE. Trimming removed 4 bases from V and 5 bases from J; junction bases left unmatched: 11. The CDR3 sequence is CASSRTVAGGRDEQYF. The CDR3, as DNA: TGTGCCAGCAGCAGAACAGTAGCGGGAGGGCGGGACGAGCAGTACTTC.

The V gene is TRBV2, the J gene TRBJ2-3, with D maybe TRBD2 (6 bases). The CDR3 sequence is 15 residues long. Trimming took off 7 bases at V and 2 bases at J, with 16 bases between the two ends. Per germline, CDR1 SNHLY and CDR2 FYNNEI. The CDR3 nucleotides are TGTGCCAGCACCAGAAAGGAGGGACCCACAGATACGCAGTATTTT. This sequence encodes CASTRKEGPTDTQYF.